This record looks at one T cell receptor beta chain sequence and its context. Its matching antigen is unknown. At one boundary the junction diverges from the germline segment, which might be a read error. The data stem from a study of tumor-infiltrating lymphocytes in primary liver carcinoma. Overall study findings and caveats: Appearing in all five tumor regions was true of only about 8-25% of top clones. Tumor specimens were characterized by a significantly higher top-250-clone fraction than blood (p = 0.039). Tumor region pairs outstripped tumor-adjacent and tumor-blood pairs in overlap.

Production of TCR beta cDNA used 400 to 650 ng total RNA together with a constant-region primer. Three rounds of nested multiplex PCR with slightly modified ARM-PCR produced TCR beta libraries. TRBV1-TRBV30 forward primers paired with a C-beta reverse primer were used in the first two PCR rounds, which ran roughly 11 cycles each. TCRdb fed the multiplex PCR reads into MiXCR, producing one record per CDR3 protein. The repertoire includes fewer than 75,000 distinct CDR3 sequences, about two thirds of them detected once, and less than 45% sits in the top ten. Germline CDR1 reads MNHEY; CDR2 reads SVGAGI. The CDR3 has 12 amino acids. Total RNA and DNA came together from around 20-30 mg of bulk tissue without cell sorting.

The receptor was isolated from a man aged 40-49 years with primary liver carcinoma and hepatitis B virus infection. Specimen: liver tumor tissue from sampling region 4. Subset here: tumor region T4, right-lateral pole. The genes are TRBV6-5 and TRBJ2-7, with D uncertain. In DNA form, the CDR3 reads TGTGCCAGCAGTTACCGGGTGAGCGAGCGGTACTTC. This sequence encodes CASSYRVSERYF.